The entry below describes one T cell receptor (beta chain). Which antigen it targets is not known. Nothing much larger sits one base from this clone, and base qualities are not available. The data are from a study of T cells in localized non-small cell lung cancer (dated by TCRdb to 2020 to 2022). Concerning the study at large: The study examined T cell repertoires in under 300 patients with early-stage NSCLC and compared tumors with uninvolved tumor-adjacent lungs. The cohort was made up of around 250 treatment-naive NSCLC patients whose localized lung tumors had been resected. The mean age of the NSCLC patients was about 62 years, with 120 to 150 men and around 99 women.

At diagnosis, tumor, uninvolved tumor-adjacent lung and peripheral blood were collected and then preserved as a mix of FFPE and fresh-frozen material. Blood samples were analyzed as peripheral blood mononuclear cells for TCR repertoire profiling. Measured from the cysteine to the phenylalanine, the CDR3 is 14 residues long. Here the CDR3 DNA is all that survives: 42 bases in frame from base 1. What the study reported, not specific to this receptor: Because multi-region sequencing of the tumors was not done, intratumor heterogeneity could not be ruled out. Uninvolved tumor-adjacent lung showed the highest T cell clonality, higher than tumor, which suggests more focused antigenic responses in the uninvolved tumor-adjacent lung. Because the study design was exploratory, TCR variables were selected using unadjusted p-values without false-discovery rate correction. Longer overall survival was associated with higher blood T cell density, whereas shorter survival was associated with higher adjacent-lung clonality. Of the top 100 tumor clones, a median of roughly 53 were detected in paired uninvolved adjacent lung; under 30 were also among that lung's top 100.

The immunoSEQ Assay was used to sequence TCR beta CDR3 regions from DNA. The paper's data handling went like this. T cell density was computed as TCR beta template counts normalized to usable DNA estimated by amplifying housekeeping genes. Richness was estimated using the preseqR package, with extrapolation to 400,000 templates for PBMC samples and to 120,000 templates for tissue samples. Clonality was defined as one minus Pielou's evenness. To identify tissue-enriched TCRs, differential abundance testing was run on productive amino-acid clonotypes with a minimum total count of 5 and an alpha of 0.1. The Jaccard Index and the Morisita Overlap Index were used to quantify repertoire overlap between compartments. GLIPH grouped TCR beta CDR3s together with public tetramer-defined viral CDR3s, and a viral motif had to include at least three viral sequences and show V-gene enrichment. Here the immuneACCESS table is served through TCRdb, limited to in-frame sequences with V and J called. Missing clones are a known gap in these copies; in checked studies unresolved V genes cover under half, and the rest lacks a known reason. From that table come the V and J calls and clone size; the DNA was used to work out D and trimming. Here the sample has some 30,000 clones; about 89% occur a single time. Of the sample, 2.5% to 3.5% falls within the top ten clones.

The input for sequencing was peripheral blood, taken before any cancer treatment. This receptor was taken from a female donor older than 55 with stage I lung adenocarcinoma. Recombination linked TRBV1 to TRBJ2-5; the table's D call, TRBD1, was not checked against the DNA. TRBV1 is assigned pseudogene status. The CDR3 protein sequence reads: CTSSQECHKETQYF. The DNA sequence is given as TGCACCAGCAGCCAAGAGTGCCACAAGGAGACCCAGTACTTC.